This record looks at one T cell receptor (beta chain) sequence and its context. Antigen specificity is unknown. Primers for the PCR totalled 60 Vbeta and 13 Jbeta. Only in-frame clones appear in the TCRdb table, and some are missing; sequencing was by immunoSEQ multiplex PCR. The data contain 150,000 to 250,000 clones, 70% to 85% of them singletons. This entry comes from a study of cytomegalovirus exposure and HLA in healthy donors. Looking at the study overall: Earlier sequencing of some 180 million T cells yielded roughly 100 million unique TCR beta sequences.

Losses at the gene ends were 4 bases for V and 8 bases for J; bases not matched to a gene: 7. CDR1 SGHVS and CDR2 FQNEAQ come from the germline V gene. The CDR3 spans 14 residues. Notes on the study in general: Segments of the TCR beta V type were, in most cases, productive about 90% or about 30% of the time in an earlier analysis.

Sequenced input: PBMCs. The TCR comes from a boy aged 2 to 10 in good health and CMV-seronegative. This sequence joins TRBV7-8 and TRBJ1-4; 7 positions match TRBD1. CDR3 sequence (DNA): TGTGCCAGCAGCTCCACAGGGGTGGGGGAAAAACTGTTTTTT. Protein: CASSSTGVGEKLFF.